Below are 12 T cell receptor beta chains sequenced from a single sample in a study of shared clonotypes between healthy human individuals. Sequencing was performed with immunoSEQ multiplex PCR; in TCRdb, only in-frame clones are kept and a portion is missing. The profile shows some 1.5 million clones, around 97% of them singletons. Source material: naive CD4+ T cells sorted from blood. Sample subset: CD45RA+ positively selected. The receptors stem from a young man in good health.

Here the CDR3 DNA reads TGTGCCAGCAGCGTTTTACAGGGGCCGGGTATTGATGGCTACACCTTC. Its translation: CASSVLQGPGIDGYTF. This chain uses TRBV9 with TRBJ1-2; 7 bases agree with TRBD1. CDR3 size: 16 residues. The junction had 13 bases not matched to a gene; V was cut back by 2 bases and J by 6 bases. CDR1 is SGDLS and CDR2 is YYNGEE in the germline V gene.

V is TRBV10-1 and J is TRBJ1-5; D is ambiguous. The length of the CDR3 is 13 residues. Germline V gene sequence: CDR1 WNHNN, CDR2 SYGVQD (reference sequence). V dropped 1 base and J dropped 5 bases, with 6 bases sitting between them. The CDR3 DNA follows: TGCGCCAGCAGTGAGTTCGGGGATCAGCCCCAGCATTTT. Protein: CASSEFGDQPQHF.

This sequence joins TRBV7-9 and TRBJ2-1; D gene ambiguous. Germline CDR1 reads SEHNR; CDR2 reads FQNEAQ (reference sequence). V lost 8 bases, J lost 7 bases, and 6 bases lay in between. CDR3 length equals 10 residues. The CDR3 loop is CASGPNEQFF. CDR3 nucleotides: TGTGCCAGCGGCCCGAATGAGCAGTTCTTC.

This sequence joins TRBV29-1 and TRBJ1-1; 8 bases map to TRBD1. Germline CDR1 and CDR2: SQVTM and ANQGSEA. The CDR3 extends over 13 amino acids. V shed 3 bases and J 8 bases; nucleotides not matched to a gene: 8. CDR3 region: CSVDVGTGAEAFF. In DNA, the CDR3 is TGCAGCGTTGATGTCGGGACAGGCGCCGAAGCTTTCTTT.

This clone was counted between two and nine times. The chain uses TRBV28 and TRBJ2-7, with a tentative D call TRBD1 (6 bases). The CDR3 length is 11 residues. Trimming took off 10 bases at V and 5 bases at J, with 12 bases between the two ends. Per the germline V gene, CDR1 is MDHEN and CDR2 is SYDVKM. Here the CDR3 reads CAIGTINEQYF. For the CDR3, the DNA is TGTGCCATCGGGACAATCAACGAGCAGTACTTC.

Of note for this clone: In the same sample, other DNA sequences code for this CDR3. V usage is TRBV5-1 and J usage is TRBJ1-1; maybe TRBD1 (5 bases). The CDR3 sequence is 14 residues long. With 3 bases removed from V and 4 bases from J, the gap between germline ends came to 13 bases. Germline CDR1 SGHRS, CDR2 YFSETQ. DNA for the CDR3: TGCGCCAGCAGCTCCCAGGGTTCGAGCACTGAAGCTTTCTTT. This sequence encodes CASSSQGSSTEAFF.

The chain combines TRBV6-5 with TRBJ2-7; TRBD2 matches at 11 bases. With V trimmed by 2 bases and J by 3 bases, 6 bases remained unmatched. Germline-derived CDR1 and CDR2 are MNHEY and SVGAGI. The CDR3 extends over 16 amino acids. The CDR3 DNA follows: TGTGCCAGCAGTTACACGGGACTAGCGGAGCACTACGAGCAGTACTTC. The encoded protein is CASSYTGLAEHYEQYF.

The chain combines TRBV2 with TRBJ1-1; no clear D gene. V was trimmed by 4 bases and J by 8 bases, leaving 11 bases between them. Germline CDR1 and CDR2: SNHLY and FYNNEI. CDR3 size: 12 residues. The CDR3 nucleotides are TGTGCCAGCAGTGCGTATGGAGCCGAAGCTTTCTTT. The encoded protein is CASSAYGAEAFF.

This clone is a singleton in its sample. The chain carries TRBV19 and TRBJ2-1; 13 positions match TRBD2. V lost 3 bases and J lost 5; bases outside the gene matches: 4. Germline lookup yields CDR1 LNHDA and CDR2 SQIVND (reference sequence). CDR3 size: 16 residues. The CDR3 loop reads CASSILGLAGDNEQFF. The CDR3 DNA follows: TGTGCCAGTAGTATCCTCGGACTAGCGGGAGACAATGAGCAGTTCTTC.

The chain uses TRBV5-1 and TRBJ2-1; TRBD1 or TRBD2 may be the D gene (5 bases each). The germline V gene encodes CDR1 SGHRS and CDR2 YFSETQ. Between the trimmed V and J ends, which lost 0 bases and 7 bases, there was a span of 11 bases. This CDR3 contains 14 residues. CDR3 loop: CASSLEWGNNEQFF. The CDR3, as DNA: TGCGCCAGCAGCTTGGAATGGGGGAATAATGAGCAGTTCTTC.

V gene TRBV5-1 combines with J gene TRBJ2-7, with D possibly matching TRBD2 (5 bases). Germline values: CDR1 SGHRS, CDR2 YFSETQ. This CDR3 has 15 residues. Trimming pared 0 bases from V and 6 bases from J, leaving 16 bases between. The CDR3 bases are TGCGCCAGCAGCTTGGGGGTAGCGAATATTCCCGAGCAGTACTTC. Translated, it gives CASSLGVANIPEQYF.

V usage is TRBV10-3 and J usage is TRBJ2-1; no firm D call. Germline-derived CDR1 and CDR2 are ENHRY and SYGVKD. V lost 7 bases and J lost 6, with 10 bases in between. This CDR3 is built from 12 residues. The CDR3 here is CAITGRTNEQFF. The CDR3 nucleotides read TGTGCCATCACAGGAAGAACCAATGAGCAGTTCTTC.